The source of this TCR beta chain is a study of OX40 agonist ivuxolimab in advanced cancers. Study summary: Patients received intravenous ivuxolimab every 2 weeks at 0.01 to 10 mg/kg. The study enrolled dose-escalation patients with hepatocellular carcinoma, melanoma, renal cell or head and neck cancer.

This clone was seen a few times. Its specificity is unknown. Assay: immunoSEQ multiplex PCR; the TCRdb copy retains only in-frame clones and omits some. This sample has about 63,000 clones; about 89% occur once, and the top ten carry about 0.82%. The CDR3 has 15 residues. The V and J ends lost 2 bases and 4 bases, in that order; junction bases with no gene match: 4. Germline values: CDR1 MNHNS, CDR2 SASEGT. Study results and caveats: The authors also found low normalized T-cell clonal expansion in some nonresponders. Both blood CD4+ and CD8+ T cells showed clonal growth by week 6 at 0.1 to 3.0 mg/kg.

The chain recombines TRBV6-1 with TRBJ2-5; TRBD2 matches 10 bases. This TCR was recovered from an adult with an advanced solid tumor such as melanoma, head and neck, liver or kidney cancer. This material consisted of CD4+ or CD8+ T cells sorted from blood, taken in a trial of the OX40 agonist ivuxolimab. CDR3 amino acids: CASSERPSGRETQYF. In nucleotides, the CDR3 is TGTGCCAGCAGTGAAAGGCCTAGCGGGAGAGAGACCCAGTACTTC.